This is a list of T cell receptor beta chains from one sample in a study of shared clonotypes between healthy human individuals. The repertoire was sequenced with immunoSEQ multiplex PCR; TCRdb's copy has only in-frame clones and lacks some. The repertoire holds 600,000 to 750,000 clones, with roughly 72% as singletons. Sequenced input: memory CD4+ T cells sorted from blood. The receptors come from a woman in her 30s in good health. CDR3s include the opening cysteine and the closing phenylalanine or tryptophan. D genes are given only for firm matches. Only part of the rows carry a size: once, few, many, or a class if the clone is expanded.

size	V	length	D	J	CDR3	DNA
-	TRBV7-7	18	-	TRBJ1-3	CASSSPAPPARDGNTIYF	TGTGCCAGCAGCTCACCAGCCCCCCCGGCCAGGGACGGAAACACCATATATTTT
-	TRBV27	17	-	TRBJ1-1	CASSKDLDRLLNTEAFF	TGTGCCAGCAGTAAGGACCTGGACAGACTATTGAACACTGAAGCTTTCTTT
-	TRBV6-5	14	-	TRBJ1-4	CASSPTQTNEKLFF	TGTGCCAGCTCCCCGACGCAAACTAATGAAAAACTGTTTTTT
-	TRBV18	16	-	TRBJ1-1	CASSPSTGTLNTEAFF	TGTGCCAGCTCACCATCTACCGGGACATTGAACACTGAAGCTTTCTTT
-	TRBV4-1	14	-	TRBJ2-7	CASSQDFDRREQYF	TGCGCCAGCAGCCAAGATTTCGACCGCCGCGAGCAGTACTTC
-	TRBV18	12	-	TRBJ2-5	CASSPARETQYF	TGTGCCAGCTCACCAGCGAGGGAGACCCAGTACTTC
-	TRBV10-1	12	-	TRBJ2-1	CASSESGFARFF	TGCGCCAGCAGTGAGTCGGGGTTCGCGCGGTTCTTC
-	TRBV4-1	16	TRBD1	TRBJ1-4	CASSRGTGAFGEKLFF	TGCGCCAGCAGCCGTGGGACAGGGGCTTTTGGCGAAAAACTGTTTTTT
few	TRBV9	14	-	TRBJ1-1	CASSVGGGGSEAFF	TGTGCCAGCAGCGTCGGTGGGGGGGGCTCTGAAGCTTTCTTT
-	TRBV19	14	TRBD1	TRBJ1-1	CASSIARGGTEAFF	TGTGCCAGTAGTATCGCCAGGGGGGGCACTGAAGCTTTCTTT
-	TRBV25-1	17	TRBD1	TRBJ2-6	CASSEEGQISGANVLTF	TGTGCCAGCAGTGAAGAGGGACAGATCTCTGGGGCCAACGTCCTGACTTTC
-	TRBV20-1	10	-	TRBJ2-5	CSALGETQYF	TGCAGTGCTCTCGGGGAGACCCAGTACTTC
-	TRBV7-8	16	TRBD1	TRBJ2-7	CASSLPRQGPLQEQYF	TGTGCCAGCAGCTTACCCAGACAGGGGCCCCTCCAGGAGCAGTACTTC
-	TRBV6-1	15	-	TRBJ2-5	CASSDSWAVQETQYF	TGTGCCAGCAGTGACAGTTGGGCAGTTCAAGAGACCCAGTACTTC
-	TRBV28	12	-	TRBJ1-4	CAIEGVGEKLFF	TGTGCCATCGAGGGGGTCGGAGAAAAACTGTTTTTT
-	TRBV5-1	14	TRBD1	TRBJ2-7	CASSSGTGPLEQYF	TGCGCCAGCAGCTCCGGGACAGGGCCTCTAGAGCAGTACTTC
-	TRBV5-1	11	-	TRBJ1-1	CASIGSGEAFF	TGCGCCAGCATTGGGAGCGGGGAAGCTTTCTTT
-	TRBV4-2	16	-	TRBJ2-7	CASSQDSSVSSYEQYF	TGTGCCAGCAGCCAAGATTCAAGCGTGAGCTCCTACGAGCAGTACTTC
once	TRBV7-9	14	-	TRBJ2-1	CASSPKRNLNEQFF	TGTGCCAGCAGCCCCAAGCGGAACCTCAATGAGCAGTTCTTC
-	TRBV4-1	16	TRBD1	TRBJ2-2	CASSHTGTGGNEELFF	TGCGCCAGCAGCCACACCGGGACAGGGGGTAACGAGGAGCTGTTTTTT
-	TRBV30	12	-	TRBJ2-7	CACGKATYEQYF	TGTGCCTGTGGAAAAGCGACCTACGAGCAGTACTTC
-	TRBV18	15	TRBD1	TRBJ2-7	CASSPTGQGGYEQYF	TGTGCCAGCTCACCAACCGGACAGGGGGGGTACGAGCAGTACTTC
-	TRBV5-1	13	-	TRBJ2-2	CASSTEGSGELFF	TGCGCCAGCAGCACGGAGGGGTCCGGGGAGCTGTTTTTT